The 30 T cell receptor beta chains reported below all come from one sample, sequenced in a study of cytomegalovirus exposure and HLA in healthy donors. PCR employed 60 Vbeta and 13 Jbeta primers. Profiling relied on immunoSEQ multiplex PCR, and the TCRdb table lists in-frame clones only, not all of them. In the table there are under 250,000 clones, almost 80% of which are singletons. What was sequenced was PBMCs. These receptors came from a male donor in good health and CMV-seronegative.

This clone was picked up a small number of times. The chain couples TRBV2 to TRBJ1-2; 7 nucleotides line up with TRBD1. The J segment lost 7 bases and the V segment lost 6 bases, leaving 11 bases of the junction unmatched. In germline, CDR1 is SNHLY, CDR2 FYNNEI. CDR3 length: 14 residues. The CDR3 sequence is CASSASGDRLGYTF. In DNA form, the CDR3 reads TGTGCCAGCAGCGCCTCCGGGGACAGACTTGGCTACACCTTC.

This CDR3 reads CASSLDFYGYTF. The CDR3 DNA is TGTGCCAGCTCGCTCGACTTCTATGGCTACACCTTC. This chain uses TRBV18 with TRBJ1-2; D not certain. V was shortened by 6 bases and J by 4 bases, with 9 bases between the two germline ends. The CDR3 sequence is 12 residues long. Germline CDR1 is KGHSH and CDR2 is LQKENI.

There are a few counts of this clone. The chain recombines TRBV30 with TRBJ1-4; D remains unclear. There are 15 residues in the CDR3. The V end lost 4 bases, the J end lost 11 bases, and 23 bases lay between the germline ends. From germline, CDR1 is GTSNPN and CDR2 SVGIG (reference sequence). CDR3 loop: CAWTTGYRVNEKLFF. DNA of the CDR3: TGTGCCTGGACTACTGGTTATCGGGTTAACGAGAAACTGTTTTTT.

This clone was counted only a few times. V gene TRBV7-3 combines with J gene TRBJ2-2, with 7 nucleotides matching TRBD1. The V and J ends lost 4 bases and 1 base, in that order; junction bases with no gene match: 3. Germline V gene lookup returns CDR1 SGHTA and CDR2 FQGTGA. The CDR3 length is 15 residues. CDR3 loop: CASSSRQGNTGELFF. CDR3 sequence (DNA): TGTGCCAGCAGCTCGCGACAGGGGAACACCGGGGAGCTGTTTTTT.

The CDR3 DNA is TGTGCCAGCAGCTTAGGACAGGGTTCTCCCTATGGCTACACCTTC. Translated, it gives CASSLGQGSPYGYTF. The rearrangement uses TRBV7-9 and TRBJ1-2; 7 nucleotides agree with TRBD1. Germline V gene lookup returns CDR1 SEHNR and CDR2 FQNEAQ (reference sequence). This CDR3 has 15 residues. J gave up 4 bases and V 1 base, and 6 bases lay outside the gene matches.

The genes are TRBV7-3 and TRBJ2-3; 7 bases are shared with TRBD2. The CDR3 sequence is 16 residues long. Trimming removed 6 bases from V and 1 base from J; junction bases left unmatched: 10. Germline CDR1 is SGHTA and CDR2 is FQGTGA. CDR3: CASRPGGGLGTDTQYF. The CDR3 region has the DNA TGTGCCAGCAGACCGGGGGGTGGACTTGGCACAGATACGCAGTATTTT.

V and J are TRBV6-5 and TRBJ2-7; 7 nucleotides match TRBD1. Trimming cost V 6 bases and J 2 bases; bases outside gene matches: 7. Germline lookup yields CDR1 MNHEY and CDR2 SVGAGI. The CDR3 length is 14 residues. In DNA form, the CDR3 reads TGTGCCAGCAGGGACAGACAGGGAACCTACGAGCAGTACTTC. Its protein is CASRDRQGTYEQYF.

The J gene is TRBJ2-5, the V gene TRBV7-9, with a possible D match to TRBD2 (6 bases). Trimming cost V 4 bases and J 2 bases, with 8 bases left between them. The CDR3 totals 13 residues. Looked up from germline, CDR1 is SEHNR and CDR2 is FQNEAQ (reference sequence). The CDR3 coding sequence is TGTGCCAGCAGCTATGGGGGGCAAGAGACCCAGTACTTC. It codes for CASSYGGQETQYF. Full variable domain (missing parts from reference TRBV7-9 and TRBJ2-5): DTGVSQNPRHKITKRGQNVTFRCDPISEHNRLYWYRQTLGQGPEFLTYFQNEAQLEKSRLLSDRFSAERPKGSFSTLEIQRTEQGDSAMYLCASSYGGQETQYFGPGTRLLVL.

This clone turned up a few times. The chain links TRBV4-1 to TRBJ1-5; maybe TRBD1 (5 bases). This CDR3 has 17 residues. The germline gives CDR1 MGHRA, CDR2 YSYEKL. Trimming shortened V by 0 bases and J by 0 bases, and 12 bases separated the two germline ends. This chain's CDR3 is CASSQDDRFNSNQPQHF. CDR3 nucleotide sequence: TGCGCCAGCAGCCAAGATGACAGATTTAATAGCAATCAGCCCCAGCATTTT.

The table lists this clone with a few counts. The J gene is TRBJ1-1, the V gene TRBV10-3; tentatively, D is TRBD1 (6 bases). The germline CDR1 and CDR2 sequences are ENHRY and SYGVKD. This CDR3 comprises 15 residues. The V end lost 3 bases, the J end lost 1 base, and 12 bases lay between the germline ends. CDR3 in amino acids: CAISDWEGENTEAFF. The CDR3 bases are TGTGCCATCAGTGATTGGGAGGGGGAGAACACTGAAGCTTTCTTT.

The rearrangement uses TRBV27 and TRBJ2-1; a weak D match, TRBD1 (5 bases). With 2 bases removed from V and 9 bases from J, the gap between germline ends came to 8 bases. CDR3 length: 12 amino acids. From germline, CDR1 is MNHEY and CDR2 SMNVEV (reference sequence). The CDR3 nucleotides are TGTGCCAGCAGTTTAGGGGCCAGTGAGCAGTTCTTC. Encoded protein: CASSLGASEQFF.

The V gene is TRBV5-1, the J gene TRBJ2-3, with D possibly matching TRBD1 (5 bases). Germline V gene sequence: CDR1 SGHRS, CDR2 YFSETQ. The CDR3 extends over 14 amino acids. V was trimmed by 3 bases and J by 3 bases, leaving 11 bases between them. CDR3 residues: CASSWAGQTDTQYF. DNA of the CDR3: TGCGCCAGCAGCTGGGCAGGGCAGACAGATACGCAGTATTTT.

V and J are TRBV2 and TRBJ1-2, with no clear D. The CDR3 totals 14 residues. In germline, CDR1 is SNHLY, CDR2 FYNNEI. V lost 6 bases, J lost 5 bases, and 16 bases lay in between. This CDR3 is CASSSWEGSYGYTF. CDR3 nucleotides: TGTGCCAGCAGCTCCTGGGAGGGTTCATATGGCTACACCTTC. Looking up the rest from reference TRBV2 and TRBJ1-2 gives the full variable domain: EPEVTQTPSHQVTQMGQEVILRCVPISNHLYFYWYRQILGQKVEFLVSFYNNEISEKSEIFDDQFSVERPDGSNFTLKIRSTKLEDSAMYFCASSSWEGSYGYTFGSGTRLTVV.

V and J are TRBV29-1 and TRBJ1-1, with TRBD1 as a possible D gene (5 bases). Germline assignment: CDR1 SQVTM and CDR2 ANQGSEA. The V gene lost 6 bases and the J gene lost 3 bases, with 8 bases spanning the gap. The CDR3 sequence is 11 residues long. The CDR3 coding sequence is TGCAGCGTCGGCAGGGACACTGAAGCTTTCTTT. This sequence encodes CSVGRDTEAFF.

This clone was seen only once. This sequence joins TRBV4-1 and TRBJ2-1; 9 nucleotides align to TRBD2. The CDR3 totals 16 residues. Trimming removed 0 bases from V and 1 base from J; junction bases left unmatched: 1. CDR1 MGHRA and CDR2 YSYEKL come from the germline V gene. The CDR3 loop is CASSQDSGSSYNEQFF. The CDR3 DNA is TGCGCCAGCAGCCAAGATAGCGGGAGTTCCTACAATGAGCAGTTCTTC.

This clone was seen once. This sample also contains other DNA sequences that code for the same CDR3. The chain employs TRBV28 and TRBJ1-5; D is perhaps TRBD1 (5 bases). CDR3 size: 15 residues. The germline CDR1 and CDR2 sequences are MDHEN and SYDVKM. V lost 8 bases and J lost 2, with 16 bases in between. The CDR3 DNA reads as TGTGCCAGCCTGTCGGGGGATCGGGGCAATCAGCCCCAGCATTTT. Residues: CASLSGDRGNQPQHF.

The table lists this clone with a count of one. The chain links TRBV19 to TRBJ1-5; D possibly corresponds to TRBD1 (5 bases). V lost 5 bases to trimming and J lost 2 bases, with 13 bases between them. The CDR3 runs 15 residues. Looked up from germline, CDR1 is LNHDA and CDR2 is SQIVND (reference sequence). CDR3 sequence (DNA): TGTGCCAGTAGTGTCCAGGGCTTGGGCAATCAGCCCCAGCATTTT. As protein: CASSVQGLGNQPQHF.

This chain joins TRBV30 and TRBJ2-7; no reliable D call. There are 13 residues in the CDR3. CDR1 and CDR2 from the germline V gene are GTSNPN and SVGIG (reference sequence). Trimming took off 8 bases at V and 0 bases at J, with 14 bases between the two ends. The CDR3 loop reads CAMVVARSYEQYF. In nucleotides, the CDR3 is TGTGCCATGGTTGTGGCCCGCTCCTACGAGCAGTACTTC.

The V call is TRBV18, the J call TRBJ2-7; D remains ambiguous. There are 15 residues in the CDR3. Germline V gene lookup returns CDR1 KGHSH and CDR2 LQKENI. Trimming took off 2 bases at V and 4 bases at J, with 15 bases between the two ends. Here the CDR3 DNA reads TGTGCCAGCTCACCATTCCCAGGTACGACATACGAGCAGTACTTC. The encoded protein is CASSPFPGTTYEQYF.

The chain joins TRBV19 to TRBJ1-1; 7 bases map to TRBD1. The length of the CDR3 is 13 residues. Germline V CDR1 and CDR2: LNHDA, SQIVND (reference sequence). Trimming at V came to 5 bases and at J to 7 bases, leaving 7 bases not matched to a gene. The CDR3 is CASSGRDRSEAFF. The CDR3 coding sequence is TGTGCCAGTAGTGGCCGGGACAGAAGTGAAGCTTTCTTT. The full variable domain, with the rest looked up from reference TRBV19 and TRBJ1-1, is DGGITQSPKYLFRKEGQNVTLSCEQNLNHDAMYWYRQDPGQGLRLIYYSQIVNDFQKGDIAEGYSVSREKKESFPLTVTSAQKNPTAFYLCASSGRDRSEAFFGQGTRLTVV.

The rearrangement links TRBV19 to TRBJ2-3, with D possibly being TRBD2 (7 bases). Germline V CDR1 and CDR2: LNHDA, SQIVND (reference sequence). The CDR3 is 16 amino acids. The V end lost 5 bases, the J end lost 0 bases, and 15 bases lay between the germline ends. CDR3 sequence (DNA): TGTGCCAGTAGTTCCACGGGGGGCCGCAGCACAGATACGCAGTATTTT. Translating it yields CASSSTGGRSTDTQYF. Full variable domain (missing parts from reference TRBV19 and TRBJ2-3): DGGITQSPKYLFRKEGQNVTLSCEQNLNHDAMYWYRQDPGQGLRLIYYSQIVNDFQKGDIAEGYSVSREKKESFPLTVTSAQKNPTAFYLCASSSTGGRSTDTQYFGPGTRLTVL.

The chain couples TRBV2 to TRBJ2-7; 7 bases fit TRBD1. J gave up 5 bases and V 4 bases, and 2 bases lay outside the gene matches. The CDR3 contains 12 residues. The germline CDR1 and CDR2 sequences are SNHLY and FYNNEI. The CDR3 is CASSVQGNEQYF. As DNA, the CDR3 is TGTGCCAGCAGTGTACAGGGGAACGAGCAGTACTTC.

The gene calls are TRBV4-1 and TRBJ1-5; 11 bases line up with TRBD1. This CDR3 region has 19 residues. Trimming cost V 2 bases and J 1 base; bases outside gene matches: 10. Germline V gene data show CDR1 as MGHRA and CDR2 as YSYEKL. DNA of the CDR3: TGCGCCAGCAGCCAAAATCCGGACAGGGGGCGGAGGAGCAATCAGCCCCAGCATTTT. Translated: CASSQNPDRGRRSNQPQHF.

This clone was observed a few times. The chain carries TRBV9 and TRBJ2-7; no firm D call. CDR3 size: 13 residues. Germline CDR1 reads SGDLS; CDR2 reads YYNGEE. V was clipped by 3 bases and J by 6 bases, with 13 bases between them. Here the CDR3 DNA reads TGTGCCAGCAGCGGTACCCCTTCGGGCGAGCAGTACTTC. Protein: CASSGTPSGEQYF.

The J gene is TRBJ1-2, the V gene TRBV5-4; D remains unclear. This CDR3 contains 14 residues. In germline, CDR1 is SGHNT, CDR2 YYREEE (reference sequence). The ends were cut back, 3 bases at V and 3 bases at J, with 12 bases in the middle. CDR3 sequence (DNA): TGTGCCAGCAGCTCCGGAGTCGAACACTATGGCTACACCTTC. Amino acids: CASSSGVEHYGYTF.

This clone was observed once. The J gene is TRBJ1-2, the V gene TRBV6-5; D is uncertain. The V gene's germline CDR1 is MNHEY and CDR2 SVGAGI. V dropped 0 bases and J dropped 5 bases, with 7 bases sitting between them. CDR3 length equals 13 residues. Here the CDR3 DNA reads TGTGCCAGCAGTTACTCGGCGGTTTATGGCTACACCTTC. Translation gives CASSYSAVYGYTF.

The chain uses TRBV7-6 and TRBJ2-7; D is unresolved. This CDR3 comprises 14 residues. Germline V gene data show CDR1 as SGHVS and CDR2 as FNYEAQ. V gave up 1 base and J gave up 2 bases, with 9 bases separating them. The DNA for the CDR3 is TGTGCCAGCAGCTTAGTACCAGATACCTACGAGCAGTACTTC. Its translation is CASSLVPDTYEQYF.

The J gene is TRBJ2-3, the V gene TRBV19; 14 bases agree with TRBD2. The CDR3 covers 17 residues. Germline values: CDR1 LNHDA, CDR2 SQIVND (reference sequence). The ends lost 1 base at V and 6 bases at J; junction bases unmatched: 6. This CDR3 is CASSIGAGLAGADTQYF. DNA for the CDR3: TGTGCCAGTAGTATAGGCGCGGGACTAGCGGGAGCCGATACGCAGTATTTT.

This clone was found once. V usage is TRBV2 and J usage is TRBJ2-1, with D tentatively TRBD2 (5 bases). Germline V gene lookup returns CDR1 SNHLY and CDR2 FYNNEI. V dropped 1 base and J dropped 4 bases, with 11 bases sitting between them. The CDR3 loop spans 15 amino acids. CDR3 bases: TGTGCCAGCAGTGAAGGGGAGCCGTTGTACAATGAGCAGTTCTTC. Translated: CASSEGEPLYNEQFF.

The CDR3 here is CASRMYPGTGIYEQYF. The CDR3 DNA reads TGCGCCAGCAGAATGTATCCCGGGACAGGAATCTACGAGCAGTACTTC. V usage is TRBV5-1 and J usage is TRBJ2-7, with 8 bases fitting TRBD1. Germline V gene lookup returns CDR1 SGHRS and CDR2 YFSETQ. This CDR3 is built from 16 residues. J gave up 3 bases and V 5 bases, and 13 bases lay outside the gene matches.